The T cell receptor (beta chain) under discussion was sequenced for a study of vaccination and CD4 T cells after COVID-19. Noted treatment: approximately 11-day PBMC culture with coronavirus spike peptide pools or control peptides (ViraFEST assay). On day 3 and again on day 7, fresh IL-2 medium was used to replace half the medium. Germline values: CDR1 SNHLY, CDR2 FYNNEI. V shed 2 bases and J shed 4 bases, with 10 bases lying between them. There are 14 residues in the CDR3. Overall study findings and caveats: Convalescent patients had 304 of 307 vaccine-specific clones showing spike mono-reactivity.

This clonotype appeared a few times. Its antigen is not identified. Sequence data for DNA of cultured CD4+ T cells were generated by the Oncomine TCR Beta short-read assay. TCRdb reanalysed the PCR reads using MiXCR and keeps one entry per CDR3 protein. The table records about 26,000 distinct CDR3 sequences, 50% of them present only once. The TCR originated in a human donor who received a COVID-19 vaccine. V is TRBV2 and J is TRBJ2-3; perhaps TRBD1 as D (5 bases). Source: CD4+ T cells from blood, cultured in vitro, taken before SARS-CoV-2 vaccination. The CDR3 DNA sequence: TGTGCCAGCAGTGAACAGGGTTATTCAGATACGCAGTATTTT. Amino acids: CASSEQGYSDTQYF.